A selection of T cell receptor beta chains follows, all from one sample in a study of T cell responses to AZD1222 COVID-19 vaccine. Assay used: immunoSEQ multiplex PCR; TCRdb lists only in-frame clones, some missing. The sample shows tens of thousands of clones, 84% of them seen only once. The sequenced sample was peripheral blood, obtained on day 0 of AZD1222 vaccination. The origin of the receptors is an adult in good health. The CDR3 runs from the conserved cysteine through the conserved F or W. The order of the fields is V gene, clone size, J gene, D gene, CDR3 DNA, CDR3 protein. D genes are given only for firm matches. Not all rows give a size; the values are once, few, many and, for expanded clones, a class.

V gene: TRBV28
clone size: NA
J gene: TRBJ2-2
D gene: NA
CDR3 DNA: TGTGCCAGCAGTTTAGGGCCCCGAAACACCGGGGAGCTGTTTTTT
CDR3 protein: CASSLGPRNTGELFF

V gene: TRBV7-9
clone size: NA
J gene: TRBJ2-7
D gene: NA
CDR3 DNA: TGTGCCAGCAGCTTAGCAGAAGGTCCCCGCGAGCAGTACTTC
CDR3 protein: CASSLAEGPREQYF

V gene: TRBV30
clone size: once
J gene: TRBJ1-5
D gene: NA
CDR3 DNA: TGTGCCTGGAGTGTAACGGTACAGGTTACTAGCAATCAGCCCCAGCATTTT
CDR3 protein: CAWSVTVQVTSNQPQHF

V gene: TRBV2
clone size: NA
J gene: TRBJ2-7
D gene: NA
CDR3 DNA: TGTGCCAGCACAGCAGCCTACGAGCAGTACTTC
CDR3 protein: CASTAAYEQYF

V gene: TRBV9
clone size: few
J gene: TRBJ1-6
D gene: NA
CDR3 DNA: TGTGCCAGCAGCGTAGCACCGACAGCGCATTCACCCCTCCACTTT
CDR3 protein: CASSVAPTAHSPLHF

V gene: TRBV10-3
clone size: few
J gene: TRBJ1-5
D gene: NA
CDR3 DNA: TGTGCCATCAGTGAGTCGAGGTCAAACAATCAGCCCCAGCATTTT
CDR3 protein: CAISESRSNNQPQHF

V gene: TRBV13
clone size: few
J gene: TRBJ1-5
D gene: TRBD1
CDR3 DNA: TGTGCCAGCAGCACCAGACAGGGCTATAGCAATCAGCCCCAGCATTTT
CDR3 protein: CASSTRQGYSNQPQHF

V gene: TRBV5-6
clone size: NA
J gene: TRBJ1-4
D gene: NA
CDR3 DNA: TGTGCCAGCAGCCTAGGAGCGACCTCAACCAAACTGTTTTTT
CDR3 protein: CASSLGATSTKLFF

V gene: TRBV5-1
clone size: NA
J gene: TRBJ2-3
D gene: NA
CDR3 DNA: TGCGCCAGCAGCTTGGCCTCGAGTACCGCTAGCACAGATACGCAGTATTTT
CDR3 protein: CASSLASSTASTDTQYF

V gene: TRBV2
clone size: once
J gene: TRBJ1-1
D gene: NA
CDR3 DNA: TGTGCCAGCTTAGGGGCGGTTCGGGGACGGGGGTCTGAAGCTTTCTTT
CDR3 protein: CASLGAVRGRGSEAFF

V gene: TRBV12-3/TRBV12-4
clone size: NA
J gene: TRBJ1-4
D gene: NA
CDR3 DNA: TGTGCCAGCAGTTTCGGACACGGACGGCTGTTTTTT
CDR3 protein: CASSFGHGRLFF

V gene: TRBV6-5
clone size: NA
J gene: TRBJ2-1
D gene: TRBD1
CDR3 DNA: TGTGCCAGCAATCCGGGACAGGGCCACAATGAGCAGTTCTTC
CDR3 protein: CASNPGQGHNEQFF

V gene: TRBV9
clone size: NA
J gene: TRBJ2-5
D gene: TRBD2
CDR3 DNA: TGTGCCAGCAGCACAAGAGGGCGGGGGGGCCAAGAGACCCAGTACTTC
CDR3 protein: CASSTRGRGGQETQYF

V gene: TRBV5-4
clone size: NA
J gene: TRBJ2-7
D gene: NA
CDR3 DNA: TGTGCCAGCAGCTTCCGGGGGTCCTACGAGCAGTACTTC
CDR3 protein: CASSFRGSYEQYF

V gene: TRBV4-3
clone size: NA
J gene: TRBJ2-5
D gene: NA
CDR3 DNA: TGCGCCAGCAGCCAAAACCCTGACAGGGACTTGGAGACCCAGTACTTC
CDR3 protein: CASSQNPDRDLETQYF

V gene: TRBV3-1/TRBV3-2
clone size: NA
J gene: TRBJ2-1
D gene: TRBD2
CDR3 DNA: TGTGCCAGCAGCCCACAGGGGACTAGCGGGCCATACAATGAGCAGTTCTTC
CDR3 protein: CASSPQGTSGPYNEQFF

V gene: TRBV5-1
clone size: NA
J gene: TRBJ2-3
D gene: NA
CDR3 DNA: TGCGCCAGCAGCCCCTATACTGCTGGGCGGGGCACAGATACGCAGTATTTT
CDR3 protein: CASSPYTAGRGTDTQYF

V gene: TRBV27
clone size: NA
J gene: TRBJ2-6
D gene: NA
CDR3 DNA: TGTGCCAGCAGTTTCGGGTCCTTTGTTGGGGCCAACGTCCTGACTTTC
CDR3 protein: CASSFGSFVGANVLTF

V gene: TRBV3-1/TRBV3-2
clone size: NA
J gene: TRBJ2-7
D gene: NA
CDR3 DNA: TGTGCCAGCAGCCTCCGACAGGTTACCTACGAGCAGTACTTC
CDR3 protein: CASSLRQVTYEQYF

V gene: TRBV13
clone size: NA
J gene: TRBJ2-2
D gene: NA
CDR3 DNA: TGTGCCAGCAGCTCCCGGGACTACACCGGGGAGCTGTTTTTT
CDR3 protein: CASSSRDYTGELFF

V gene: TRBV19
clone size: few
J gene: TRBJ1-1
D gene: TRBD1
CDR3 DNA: TGTGCCAGTAGTTCAGCAGGGGGTGTGACGGCTGAAGCTTTCTTT
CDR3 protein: CASSSAGGVTAEAFF

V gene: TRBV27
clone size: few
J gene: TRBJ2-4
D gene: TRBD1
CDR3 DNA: TGTGCCAGCAGTCCCTACACGGGACAGGGGGGTAGCATTCAGTACTTC
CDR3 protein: CASSPYTGQGGSIQYF

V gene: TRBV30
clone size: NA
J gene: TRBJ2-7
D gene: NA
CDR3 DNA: TGTGCCTGGAGCCCGATAACCTACGAGCAGTACTTC
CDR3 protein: CAWSPITYEQYF

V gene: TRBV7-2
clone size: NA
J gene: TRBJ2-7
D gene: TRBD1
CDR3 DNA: TGTGCCAGCAGCTTAGACGGGACAGGGCTCGAGCAGTACTTC
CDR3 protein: CASSLDGTGLEQYF

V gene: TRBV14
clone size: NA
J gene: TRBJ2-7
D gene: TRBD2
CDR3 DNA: TGTGCCAGCAGCACCCAGCGGGGACTCTACGAGCAGTACTTC
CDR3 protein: CASSTQRGLYEQYF

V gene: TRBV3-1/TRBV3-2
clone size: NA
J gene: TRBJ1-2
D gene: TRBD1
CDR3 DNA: TGTGCCAGCAGCCAAGCCCCTGCGACAGGGGCGCAAGGCTACACCTTC
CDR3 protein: CASSQAPATGAQGYTF

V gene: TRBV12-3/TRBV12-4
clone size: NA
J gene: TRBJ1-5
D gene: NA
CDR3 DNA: TGTGCCAGCAGTATGGGACGTAATCAGCCCCAGCATTTT
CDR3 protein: CASSMGRNQPQHF

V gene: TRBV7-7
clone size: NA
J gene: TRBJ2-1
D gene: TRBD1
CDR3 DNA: TGTGCCAGCAGCTTAGCGCGAACTGGGGGACAGGGTCAGGCGAATGAGCAGTTCTTC
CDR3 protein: CASSLARTGGQGQANEQFF

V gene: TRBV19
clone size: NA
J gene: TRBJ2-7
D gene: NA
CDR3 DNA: TGTGCCAGTAGTATGGGTTGGGGCGGCTCCTACGAGCAGTACTTC
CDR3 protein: CASSMGWGGSYEQYF

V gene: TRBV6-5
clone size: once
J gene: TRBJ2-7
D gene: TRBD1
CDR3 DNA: TGTGCCAGCACAAAGGGACAGGCACTCGAGCAGTACTTC
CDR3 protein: CASTKGQALEQYF

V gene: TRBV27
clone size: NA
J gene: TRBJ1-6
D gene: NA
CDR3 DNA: TGTGCCAGCAGTTACTTCGGGGGGAACTCCTATAATTCACCCCTCCACTTT
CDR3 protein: CASSYFGGNSYNSPLHF

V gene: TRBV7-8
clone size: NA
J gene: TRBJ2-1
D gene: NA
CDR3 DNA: TGTGCCAGCAGCTTCGCAGATGAGCAGTTCTTC
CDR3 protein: CASSFADEQFF

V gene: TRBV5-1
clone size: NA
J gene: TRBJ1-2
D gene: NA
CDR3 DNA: TGCGCCAGCAGCTTGGAACAGCCTTTGGGCTACACCTTC
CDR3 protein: CASSLEQPLGYTF

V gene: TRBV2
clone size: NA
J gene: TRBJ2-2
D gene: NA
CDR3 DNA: TGTGCCAGCAGGACCGGGACATCGAACACCGGGGAGCTGTTTTTT
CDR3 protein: CASRTGTSNTGELFF

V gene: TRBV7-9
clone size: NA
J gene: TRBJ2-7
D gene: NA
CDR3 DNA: TGTGCCAGCAGCTTAGGCAGCGCCTACGAGCAGTACTTC
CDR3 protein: CASSLGSAYEQYF

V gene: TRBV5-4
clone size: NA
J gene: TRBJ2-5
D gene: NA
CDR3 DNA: TGTGCCAGCAGCTTGTGGGGGGAAGAGACCCAGTACTTC
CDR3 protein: CASSLWGEETQYF

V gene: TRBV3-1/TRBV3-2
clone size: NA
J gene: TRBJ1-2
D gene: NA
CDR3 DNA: TGTGCCAGCAGCCAACCAGTAGGGCAGATCAACTTC
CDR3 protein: CASSQPVGQINF

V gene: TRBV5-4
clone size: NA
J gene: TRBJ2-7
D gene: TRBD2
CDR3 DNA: TGTGCCAGCAGCGACCGGGGGGAAAGCTCCTACGAGCAGTACTTC
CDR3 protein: CASSDRGESSYEQYF

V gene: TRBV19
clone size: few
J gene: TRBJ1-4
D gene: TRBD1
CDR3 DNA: TGTGCCAGTAGAGAGACAGGGGTCAACGAAAAACTGTTTTTT
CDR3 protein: CASRETGVNEKLFF

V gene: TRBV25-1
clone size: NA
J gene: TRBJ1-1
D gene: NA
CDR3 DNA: TGTGCCAGCAGTGGATTTCGGGGGGCAGAAGCTTTCTTT
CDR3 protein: CASSGFRGAEAFF

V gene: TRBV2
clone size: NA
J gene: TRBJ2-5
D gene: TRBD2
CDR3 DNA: TGTGCCAGCAGTCGAGAGCGGGGGGGTTCGGAAGAGACCCAGTACTTC
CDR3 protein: CASSRERGGSEETQYF

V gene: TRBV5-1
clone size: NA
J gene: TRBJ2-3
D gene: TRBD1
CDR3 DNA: TGCGCCAGCAGTTCTGGACAGGGCTCGGATACGCAGTATTTT
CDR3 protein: CASSSGQGSDTQYF

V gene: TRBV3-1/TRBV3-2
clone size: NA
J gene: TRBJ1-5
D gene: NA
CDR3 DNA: TGTGCCAGCAGCCAAGATAATGGGAGGCCGTTCGGTCAGCCCCAGCATTTT
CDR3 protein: CASSQDNGRPFGQPQHF

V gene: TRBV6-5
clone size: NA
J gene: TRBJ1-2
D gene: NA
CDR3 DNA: TGTGCCAGCAAGATCGGGACATCGAACTATGGCTACACCTTC
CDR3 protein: CASKIGTSNYGYTF

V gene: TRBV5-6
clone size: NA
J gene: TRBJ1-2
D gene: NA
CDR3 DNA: TGTGCCAGCAGCTTGGACCCCCGGGGGGTCCATGGCTACACCTTC
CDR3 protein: CASSLDPRGVHGYTF

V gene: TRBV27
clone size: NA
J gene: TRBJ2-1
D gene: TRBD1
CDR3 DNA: TGTGCCAGCAGTTTAAGGACAGGGCATGAGCAGTTCTTC
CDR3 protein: CASSLRTGHEQFF

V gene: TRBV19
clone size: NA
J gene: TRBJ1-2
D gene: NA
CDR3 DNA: TGTGCCAGTAGTATGAACCCCTCGACCGCCTACGGCTACACCTTC
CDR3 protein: CASSMNPSTAYGYTF

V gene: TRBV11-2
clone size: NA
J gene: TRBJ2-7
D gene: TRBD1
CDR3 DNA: TGTGCCAGCAGTCAACCCGCTTACTTCAGGGGGCACTCCTACGAGCAGTACTTC
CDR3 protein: CASSQPAYFRGHSYEQYF

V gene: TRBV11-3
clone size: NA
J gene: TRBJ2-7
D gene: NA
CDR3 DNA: TGTGCCAGCAGCCCGACAGGTTACGAGCAGTACTTC
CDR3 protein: CASSPTGYEQYF